A selection of T cell receptor beta chains follows, all from one sample in a study of blood T cell repertoires in COVID-19. Repertoires were generated with immunoSEQ multiplex PCR, while TCRdb's copy carries only in-frame clones and drops some. Of 250,000 or so clones in the sample, approximately 86% were seen once. Sequencing used peripheral blood. These receptor sequences come from a woman aged 55-70 years with COVID-19, enrolled during active disease. CDR3s leave out the opening cysteine and the closing phenylalanine or tryptophan. Size is omitted from some rows. Given values are once, few, many or a class for expanded clones.

v_call	j_call	clone_size	cdr3_length	cdr3_aa
TRBV2	TRBJ2-5	.	13	ASNLAGIAQETQY
TRBV27	TRBJ1-6	once	15	ASTPTGISSYNSPLH
TRBV2	TRBJ1-2	.	11	ASSDQGLYGYT
TRBV19	TRBJ1-5	.	15	ASSAYPTGIMNQPQH
TRBV14	TRBJ1-2	.	11	ASSQAQNYGYT
TRBV28	TRBJ1-5	.	12	ASSLRLSNQPQH
TRBV5-1	TRBJ1-2	.	13	ASSSQGARYDGYT
TRBV4-2	TRBJ2-1	.	17	ASSQDQGGLAGLYNEQF
TRBV27	TRBJ2-3	.	15	ASSLRTGRAGADTQY
TRBV4-1	TRBJ2-7	large	15	ASSQSPSGGTPYEQY
TRBV5-6	TRBJ1-6	.	16	ASSFIGGGGLSGSPLH
TRBV2	TRBJ1-1	.	12	ASRGKARNTEAF
TRBV5-6	TRBJ1-6	.	16	ASSTLGQGSSYNSPLH
TRBV28	TRBJ1-2	.	14	ASRGTGGLPQYGYT
TRBV3-1/TRBV3-2	TRBJ1-2	.	13	ASSQDPRGGYGYT
TRBV6-6	TRBJ1-1	.	13	ASSSRGQGPTEAF
TRBV12-5	TRBJ1-1	.	11	ASGSGVDTEAF
TRBV7-9	TRBJ2-2	.	15	ASSSPPREVPTGELF
TRBV19	TRBJ2-1	.	14	ASMEYPAGGPNEQF
TRBV24-1	TRBJ2-3	.	15	ATKETGGTLSTDTQY